This T cell receptor beta chain was obtained from a study of response to subunit inactivated influenza vaccine. TCRdb reanalysed the RT-PCR reads using MiXCR and keeps one entry per CDR3 protein. The table has 800,000 to 1,000,000 distinct CDR3 sequences, less than 25% seen once. This clonotype appeared many times. Trimming cost V 4 bases and J 4 bases, with 15 bases left between them. The CDR3 loop spans 15 amino acids. V and J are TRBV12-3 or TRBV12-4 and TRBJ2-3; perhaps TRBD1 as D (6 bases). The receptor was isolated from a man aged 50-59 years who received an inactivated influenza vaccine. The sample was PBMCs from blood, taken 4 to 6 days after vaccination. CDR3 in DNA: TGTGCCAGCAGTTCGGGACATCCTGGTGCAGATACGCAGTATTTT. Its translation: CASSSGHPGADTQYF.